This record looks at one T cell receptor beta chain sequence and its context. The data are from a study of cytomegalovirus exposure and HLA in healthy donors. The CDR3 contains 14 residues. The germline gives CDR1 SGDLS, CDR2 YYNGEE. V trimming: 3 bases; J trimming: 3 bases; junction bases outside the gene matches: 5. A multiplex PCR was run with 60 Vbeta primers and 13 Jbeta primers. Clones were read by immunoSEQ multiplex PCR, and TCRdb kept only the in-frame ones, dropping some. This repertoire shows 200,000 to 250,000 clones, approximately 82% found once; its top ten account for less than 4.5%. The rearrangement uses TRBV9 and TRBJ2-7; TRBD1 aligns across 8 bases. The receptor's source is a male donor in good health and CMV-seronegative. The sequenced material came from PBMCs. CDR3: CASSAGQGLYEQYF. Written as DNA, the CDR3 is TGTGCCAGCAGCGCCGGACAGGGTCTCTACGAGCAGTACTTC.